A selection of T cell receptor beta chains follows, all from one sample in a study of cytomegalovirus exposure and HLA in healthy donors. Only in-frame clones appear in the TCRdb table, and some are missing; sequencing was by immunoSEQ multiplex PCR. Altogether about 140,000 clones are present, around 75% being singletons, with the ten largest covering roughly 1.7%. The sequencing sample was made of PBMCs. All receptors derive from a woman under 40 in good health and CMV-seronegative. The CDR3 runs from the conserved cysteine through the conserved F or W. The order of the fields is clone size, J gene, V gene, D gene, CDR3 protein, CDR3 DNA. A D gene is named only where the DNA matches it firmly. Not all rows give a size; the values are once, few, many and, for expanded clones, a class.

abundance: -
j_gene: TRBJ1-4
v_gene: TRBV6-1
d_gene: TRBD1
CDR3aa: CASRRDRQGGEKLFF
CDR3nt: TGTGCCAGCAGACGGGACAGGCAAGGAGGGGAAAAACTGTTTTTT

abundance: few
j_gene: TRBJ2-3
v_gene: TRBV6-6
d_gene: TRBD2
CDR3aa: CASSASGLGGAQYF
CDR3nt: TGTGCCAGCAGTGCTAGCGGCTTGGGGGGGGCGCAGTATTTT

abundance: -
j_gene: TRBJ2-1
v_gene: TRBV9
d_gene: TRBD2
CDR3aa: CASSPTSGKYNEQFF
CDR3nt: TGTGCCAGCAGCCCGACTAGCGGGAAATACAATGAGCAGTTCTTC

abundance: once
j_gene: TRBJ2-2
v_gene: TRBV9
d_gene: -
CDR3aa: CASSVEATGELFF
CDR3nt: TGTGCCAGCAGCGTAGAAGCCACCGGGGAGCTGTTTTTT

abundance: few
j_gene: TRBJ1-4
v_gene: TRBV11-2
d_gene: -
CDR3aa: CASSPGPRGLGEKLFF
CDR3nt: TGTGCCAGCAGCCCAGGCCCAAGGGGATTAGGGGAAAAACTGTTTTTT

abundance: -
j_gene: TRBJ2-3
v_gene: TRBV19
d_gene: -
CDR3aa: CASTQVLSTDTQYF
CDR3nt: TGTGCCAGTACACAGGTCCTCAGCACAGATACGCAGTATTTT

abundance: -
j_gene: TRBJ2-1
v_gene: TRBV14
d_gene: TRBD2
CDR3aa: CASSRAGAGNEQFF
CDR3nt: TGTGCCAGCAGCCGGGCGGGAGCGGGGAATGAGCAGTTCTTC

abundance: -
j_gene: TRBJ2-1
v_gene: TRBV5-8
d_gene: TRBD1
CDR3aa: CASSLGQGLYNEQFF
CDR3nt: TGTGCCAGCAGCTTGGGACAGGGGCTATACAATGAGCAGTTCTTC

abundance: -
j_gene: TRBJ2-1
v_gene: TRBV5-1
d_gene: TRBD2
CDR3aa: CASSPSGAYNEQFF
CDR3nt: TGCGCCAGCAGCCCTAGCGGGGCTTACAATGAGCAGTTCTTC

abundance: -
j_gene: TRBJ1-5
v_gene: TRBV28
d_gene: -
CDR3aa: CASKSALSLGNQPQHF
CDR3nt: TGTGCCAGCAAGTCCGCCTTGAGTTTGGGCAATCAGCCCCAGCATTTT

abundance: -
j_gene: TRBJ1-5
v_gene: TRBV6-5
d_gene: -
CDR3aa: CASSTRASQPQHF
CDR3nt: TGTGCCAGCAGTACCAGGGCTAGTCAGCCCCAGCATTTT

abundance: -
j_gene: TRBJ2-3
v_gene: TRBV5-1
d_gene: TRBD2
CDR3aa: CASSPTSGGADTQYF
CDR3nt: TGCGCCAGCAGCCCAACTAGCGGGGGGGCAGATACGCAGTATTTT

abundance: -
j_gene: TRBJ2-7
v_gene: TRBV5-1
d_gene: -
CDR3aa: CASSFLGATYEQYF
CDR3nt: TGCGCCAGCAGCTTCTTAGGGGCAACCTACGAGCAGTACTTC

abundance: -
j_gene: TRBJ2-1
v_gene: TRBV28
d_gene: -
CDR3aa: CASSSRLSLSVNEQFF
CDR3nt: TGTGCCAGCAGCTCTCGACTAAGCCTTAGCGTCAATGAGCAGTTCTTC

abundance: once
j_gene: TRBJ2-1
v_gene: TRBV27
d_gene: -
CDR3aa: CASSLSNRAGLGYNEQFF
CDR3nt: TGTGCCAGCAGTTTATCGAATAGAGCGGGCCTGGGATACAATGAGCAGTTCTTC

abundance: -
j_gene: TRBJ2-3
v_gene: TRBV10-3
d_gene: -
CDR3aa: CATGGSGDTQYF
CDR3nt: TGTGCCACCGGCGGTAGCGGAGATACGCAGTATTTT

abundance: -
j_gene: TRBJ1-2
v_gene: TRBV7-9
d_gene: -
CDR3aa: CASSPLITDSNYGYTF
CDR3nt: TGTGCCAGCAGCCCCTTGATTACGGACAGCAACTATGGCTACACCTTC

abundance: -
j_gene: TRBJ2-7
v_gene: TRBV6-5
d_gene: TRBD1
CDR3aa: CASSYTYDRVEQYF
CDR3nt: TGTGCCAGCAGTTACACATACGACAGGGTCGAGCAGTACTTC

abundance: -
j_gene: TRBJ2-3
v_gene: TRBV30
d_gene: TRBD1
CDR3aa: CAWSPGQGRSTQYF
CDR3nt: TGTGCCTGGTCCCCGGGACAGGGCCGGAGTACGCAGTATTTT

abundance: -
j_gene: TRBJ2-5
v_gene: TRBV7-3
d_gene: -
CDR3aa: CASSGRVQETQYF
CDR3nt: TGTGCCAGCAGCGGTCGGGTCCAAGAGACCCAGTACTTC

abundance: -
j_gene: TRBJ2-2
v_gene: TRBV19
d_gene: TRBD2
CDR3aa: CASSPSGASNTGELFF
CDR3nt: TGTGCCAGTAGTCCTAGCGGGGCGTCGAACACCGGGGAGCTGTTTTTT

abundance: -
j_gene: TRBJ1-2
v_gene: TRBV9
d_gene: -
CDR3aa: CARAGQRDGYTF
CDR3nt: TGTGCCAGGGCAGGCCAACGAGACGGCTACACCTTC

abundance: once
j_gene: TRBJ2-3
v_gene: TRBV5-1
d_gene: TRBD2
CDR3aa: CASSLGTSGGVSTDTQYF
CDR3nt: TGCGCCAGCAGCTTAGGGACTAGCGGGGGTGTTAGCACAGATACGCAGTATTTT

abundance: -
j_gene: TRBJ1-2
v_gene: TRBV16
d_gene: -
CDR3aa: CASSTSGRGYGYTF
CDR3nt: TGTGCCAGCAGCACTAGTGGACGGGGTTATGGCTACACCTTC

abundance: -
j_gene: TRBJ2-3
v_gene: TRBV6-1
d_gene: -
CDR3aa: CASTPGDTTDTQYF
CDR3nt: TGTGCCAGCACCCCAGGGGACACCACAGATACGCAGTATTTT

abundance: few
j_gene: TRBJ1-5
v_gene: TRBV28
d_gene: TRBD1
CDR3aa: CASSSGQGGGQPQHF
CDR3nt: TGTGCCAGCAGTTCAGGACAGGGCGGAGGTCAGCCCCAGCATTTT

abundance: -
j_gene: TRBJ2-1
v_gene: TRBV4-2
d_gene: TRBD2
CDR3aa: CASSQVGLAGNNEQFF
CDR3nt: TGTGCCAGCAGCCAAGTAGGGCTAGCGGGGAACAATGAGCAGTTCTTC

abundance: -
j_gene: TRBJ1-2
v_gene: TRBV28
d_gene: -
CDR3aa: CASSLRGYGYTF
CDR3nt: TGTGCCAGCAGTTTGCGGGGATATGGCTACACCTTC

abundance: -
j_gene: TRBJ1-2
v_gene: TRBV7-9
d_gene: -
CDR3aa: CASSLTVTTGYTF
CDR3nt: TGTGCCAGCAGTCTCACAGTTACGACTGGCTACACCTTC

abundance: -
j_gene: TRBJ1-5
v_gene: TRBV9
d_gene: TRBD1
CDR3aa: CASSGGQGPSAPQHF
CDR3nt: TGTGCCAGCAGCGGGGGACAGGGCCCATCGGCGCCCCAGCATTTT